This is a list of T cell receptor beta chains from one sample in a study of OX40 agonist ivuxolimab in advanced cancers. Sequenced by immunoSEQ multiplex PCR; TCRdb stores in-frame clones only, minus some. Among some 40,000 clones listed, 70% to 90% were seen once. The material sequenced was CD4+ or CD8+ T cells sorted from blood, taken in a trial of the OX40 agonist ivuxolimab. These receptors all stem from an adult with an advanced solid tumor such as melanoma, head and neck, liver or kidney cancer. CDR3s include the opening cysteine and the closing phenylalanine or tryptophan. Fields, in order: V gene, CDR3 protein.

>TRBV14
CASSQDSRAKNIQYF
>TRBV7-2
CASSLVLQAGGPEQYF
>TRBV10-3
CAISESWVGGGPQGYNEQFF
>TRBV5-6
CASSQGANSYNEQFF
>TRBV10-3
CAIRISSGSVYEQYF
>TRBV19
CASNSLADTQYF
>TRBV27
CASSWKSGDPWGYTF
>TRBV7-9
CASSSRDRPSALTYEQYF
>TRBV7-2
CASSLSYSPLHF
>TRBV7-2
CASSPGIDRGVDYEQYF
>TRBV9
CASSVGAGRYGYTF
>TRBV7-9
CSSTLVQGSTEAFF
>TRBV7-6
CASSPILLARSSNEQFF
>TRBV29-1
CSVEVPGQGVREQYF
>TRBV30
CAWSERNNEQFF
>TRBV5-1
CASSLRTGGDGYTF
>TRBV7-3
CASSDTFDSVYNEQFF
>TRBV4-3
CASSQGRGSSYEQYF
>TRBV19
CASSIPANEQFF
>TRBV7-9
CASSLLRVYNEQFF
>TRBV9
CASSVRDPYNSPLHF
>TRBV5-4
CASSFYGGNQPQHF
>TRBV29-1
CSVINRYSYNEQFF
>TRBV30
CAWSGGTGGWEKLFF
>TRBV28
CASSPGTEQFF
>TRBV9
CASGEEGNTEAFF
>TRBV7-9
CASSLGGDTEAFF
>TRBV27
CASSHPGLAGGNEQFF